This T cell receptor beta chain was sequenced for a study of blood T cell repertoires in COVID-19. Method: immunoSEQ multiplex PCR; TCRdb's copy keeps in-frame clones and lacks some. The sample yields roughly 400,000 clones, more than 70% seen once. Each participant's cohort was designated according to participant-reported clinical history. Trimming at V came to 6 bases and at J to 2 bases, leaving 9 bases not matched to a gene. Per the germline V gene, CDR1 is MDHEN and CDR2 is SYDVKM. This CDR3 contains 15 residues. The chain is built from TRBV28 and TRBJ2-7; 8 nucleotides line up with TRBD1. The clonotype originates from a woman under 30 who had been exposed to COVID-19. Sequencing was done on a sample of PBMCs or T cells enriched from blood (not recorded which). CDR3 protein: CASRGTGYTTYEQYF. In nucleotides, the CDR3 is TGTGCCAGCAGGGGGACAGGATATACTACCTACGAGCAGTACTTC.